Sequencing of this T cell receptor (beta chain) was carried out in a study of T cell responses to AZD1222 COVID-19 vaccine. Trimming left V 6 bases short and J 2 bases short, with 17 bases between. Germline V gene sequence: CDR1 SGHRS, CDR2 YFSETQ. This CDR3 contains 16 residues. Remarks on this clone: Its cognate antigen is unknown.

Study-wide results and caveats: The span of vaccine-associated CD4 TCRs extended across spike, with dominance at 160-218 and 743-854. Donors were mostly white British, more females; clonal diversity possibly underestimated.

Clones were read by immunoSEQ multiplex PCR, and TCRdb kept only the in-frame ones, dropping some. The sample has around 100,000 clones, 65% to 85% seen once; the top ten hold roughly 10%. The sample here was peripheral blood, taken on day 0 of AZD1222 vaccination. The chain recombines TRBV5-1 with TRBJ2-2; D gene uncertain. The clonotype comes from an adult in good health. DNA of the CDR3: TGCGCCAGCACCCCCCAGGTGGACCTCAACACCGGGGAGCTGTTTTTT. Its protein is CASTPQVDLNTGELFF.